This is a list of T cell receptor beta chains from one sample in a study of post-analysis software for immune sequencing data. A single record per CDR3 protein comes from TCRdb applying MiXCR to the PCR reads. The sample records a few hundred thousand distinct CDR3 sequences, roughly 36% being singletons. The sequencing sample was made of blood. The receptor set was obtained from a girl aged 10 to 17 with multiple sclerosis. Each CDR3 is given with its conserved first and last residue. Each record gives: CDR3 length, J gene, D gene, V gene, clone size, CDR3 DNA, CDR3 protein. The D gene is left open where the match is weak. Clone size is not always given. Where it is, it says once, few, many or a class for expanded clones.

14,TRBJ1-1,-,TRBV20-1,few,TGCAGTGCTAGAGAGGAGGTGACCTACACTGAAGCTTTCTTT,CSAREEVTYTEAFF
14,TRBJ2-4,TRBD1,TRBV12-3/TRBV12-4,-,TGTGCCAGCAGCAGGACAGGGGGCCTAAACATTCAGTACTTC,CASSRTGGLNIQYF
13,TRBJ2-1,TRBD2,TRBV5-1,few,TGCGCCAGCAGCTTGGAACTAGCGGGTCAGCAGTTCTTC,CASSLELAGQQFF
14,TRBJ2-5,-,TRBV7-9,few,TGTGCCAGCAGCTTTTCCGCGGGGATTGAGACCCAGTACTTC,CASSFSAGIETQYF
11,TRBJ2-7,-,TRBV20-1,-,TGCAGCGGTGTTGGCTCCTACGAGCAGTACTTC,CSGVGSYEQYF
15,TRBJ2-3,-,TRBV10-3,-,TGTGCCAGTCACCGGGCCCAGGACTCCACAGATACGCAGTATTTT,CASHRAQDSTDTQYF
12,TRBJ2-7,-,TRBV29-1,few,TGCAGCGTTGAAGGGATGGGGTACGAGCAGTACTTC,CSVEGMGYEQYF
15,TRBJ1-1,TRBD1,TRBV12-3/TRBV12-4,-,TGTGCCAGCAGTAAAGAGACAGGGGGGTACATTGAAGCTTTCTTT,CASSKETGGYIEAFF
16,TRBJ2-3,TRBD2,TRBV5-1,-,TGCGCCAGCAGCGCATCACTAGCGGGGGGTACAGATACGCAGTATTTT,CASSASLAGGTDTQYF
16,TRBJ2-2,-,TRBV7-9,-,TGTGCCAGCAGCTGGACGGACGAATCGAACACCGGGGAGCTGTTTTTT,CASSWTDESNTGELFF
13,TRBJ2-5,-,TRBV27,-,TGTGCCAGCAGCTCGAGCCTAGTAGAGACCCAGTACTTC,CASSSSLVETQYF
18,TRBJ2-7,TRBD2,TRBV7-2,-,TGTGCCAGCAGCCTTTTGACTAGCGGGGGGGCCTCGGTTTACGAGCAGTACTTC,CASSLLTSGGASVYEQYF
17,TRBJ2-3,TRBD2,TRBV7-2,many,TGTGCCAGCAGCTTAGGCCCAGCGGGGTTGAGCACAGATACGCAGTATTTT,CASSLGPAGLSTDTQYF
15,TRBJ1-2,TRBD1,TRBV12-3/TRBV12-4,-,TGTGCCAGCAGACTAACTAGACAGGGGGGGTATGGCTACACCTTC,CASRLTRQGGYGYTF
18,TRBJ2-6,-,TRBV3-1,few,TGTGCCAGCAGCCAAAAGGCGGTCGGCGTCTCTGGGGCCAACGTCCTGACTTTC,CASSQKAVGVSGANVLTF
15,TRBJ2-5,-,TRBV20-1,-,TGCAGTGCTAGCTACGCGTGGGAGGCCAGAGAGACCCAGTACTTC,CSASYAWEARETQYF
14,TRBJ2-3,TRBD1,TRBV20-1,few,TGCAGTGCCGAAGCAGGGGGCCACACAGATACGCAGTATTTT,CSAEAGGHTDTQYF
15,TRBJ2-7,-,TRBV27,few,TGTGCCAGCAGTCCGCCTCGGGTCGCCACCTACGAGCAGTACTTC,CASSPPRVATYEQYF
13,TRBJ2-7,-,TRBV6-1,few,TGTGCCAGCAGTCTTAGCGCCTTTTACGAGCAGTACTTC,CASSLSAFYEQYF
14,TRBJ2-2,-,TRBV7-8,few,TGTGCCAGCGGGGTGACTCCGGTAACCGGGGAGCTGTTTTTT,CASGVTPVTGELFF
18,TRBJ2-6,-,TRBV7-9,-,TGTGCCAGCAGCGCCAGGACAGGGAGGGACTCTGGGGCCAACGTCCTGACTTTC,CASSARTGRDSGANVLTF
16,TRBJ2-7,TRBD2,TRBV7-2,few,TGTGCCAGCAGCTTGACCCTGCGGGGGGGCAGTTCCGAGCAGTACTTC,CASSLTLRGGSSEQYF
17,TRBJ1-5,TRBD1,TRBV7-9,-,TGTGCCAGCAGCTTAAGCGGGCAGGGGGCACGGAATCAGCCCCAGCATTTT,CASSLSGQGARNQPQHF
19,TRBJ2-1,TRBD2,TRBV7-3,few,TGTGCCAGCAGCTTAACGATTTGGGAGGGGACGGGATATGGCAATGAGCAGTTCTTC,CASSLTIWEGTGYGNEQFF
15,TRBJ1-4,-,TRBV6-5,many,TGTGCCAGCAGTTACTCGACTCCAACTAATGAAAAACTGTTTTTT,CASSYSTPTNEKLFF
15,TRBJ1-5,-,TRBV6-6,few,TGTGCCAGCAGCCCCCCCGGAAATAGCAATCAGCCCCAGCATTTT,CASSPPGNSNQPQHF
13,TRBJ1-6,-,TRBV7-9,once,TGTGCCAGCAGCTTAGGGGCCAACTCACCCCTCCACTTT,CASSLGANSPLHF
14,TRBJ1-4,TRBD1,TRBV29-1,-,TGCAGCGTTGCGGGGACAGCAACTAATGAAAAACTGTTTTTT,CSVAGTATNEKLFF
16,TRBJ1-5,TRBD1,TRBV20-1,-,TGCAGTGCTAGAGAGTGGCAGGGGGCCCGCAATCAGCCCCAGCATTTT,CSAREWQGARNQPQHF
15,TRBJ2-5,-,TRBV24-1,few,TGTGCCACCAGTGCCCCCCGGTACGGCCAAGAGACCCAGTACTTC,CATSAPRYGQETQYF
17,TRBJ2-6,-,TRBV6-1,-,TGTGCCAGCAGCAGGGAAGGGACACGGGCTGGGGCCAACGTCCTGACTTTC,CASSREGTRAGANVLTF
16,TRBJ2-3,-,TRBV20-1,-,TGCAGTGCTAGATCTAAGACAGGTTTGAGCACAGATACGCAGTATTTT,CSARSKTGLSTDTQYF
16,TRBJ2-7,-,TRBV13,-,TGTGCCAGCAGCTCAGGAGGGACCCGCTTTATGAACGAGCAGTACTTC,CASSSGGTRFMNEQYF
15,TRBJ2-1,TRBD2,TRBV7-9,-,TGTGCCAGCAGCCCTGTGCGGGGGGGCCTAAATGAGCAGTTCTTC,CASSPVRGGLNEQFF
13,TRBJ2-5,-,TRBV12-3/TRBV12-4,-,TGTGCCAGCAGTTTGGTCCAACAAGAGACCCAGTACTTC,CASSLVQQETQYF
14,TRBJ2-5,-,TRBV29-1,few,TGCAGCGTCAATAAGGCGATGATCCAAGAGACCCAGTACTTC,CSVNKAMIQETQYF
12,TRBJ2-3,-,TRBV20-1,-,TGCAGTGCTAGCAGGAGCACAGATACGCAGTATTTT,CSASRSTDTQYF
14,TRBJ2-5,TRBD2,TRBV7-9,few,TGTGCCAGCAGCAGCGGGACGGGGGTACGAGAGCAGTACTTC,CASSSGTGVREQYF
13,TRBJ1-1,TRBD1,TRBV29-1,-,TGCAGCGGAGAAGGGACAGTAGACACTGAAGCTTTCTTT,CSGEGTVDTEAFF
11,TRBJ1-2,-,TRBV28,-,TGTGCCAGCACAGCTAACTATGGCTACACCTTC,CASTANYGYTF
15,TRBJ2-7,-,TRBV6-6,-,TGTGCCAGCAACAGGGACGGGGGGAATCCCTACGAGCAGTACTTC,CASNRDGGNPYEQYF
14,TRBJ2-1,-,TRBV7-2,-,TGTGCCAGCAGCCAGTCACAGGGAAACAATGAGCAGTTCTTC,CASSQSQGNNEQFF
15,TRBJ2-5,-,TRBV27,-,TGTGCCAGCAGTTTCCCAGGGAGTCCATTAGAGACCCAGTACTTC,CASSFPGSPLETQYF
18,TRBJ1-1,TRBD1,TRBV5-1,few,TGCGCCAGCAGCTATGCCACAGGGGGAAGGGTAACGAACACTGAAGCTTTCTTT,CASSYATGGRVTNTEAFF
18,TRBJ1-5,-,TRBV20-1,-,TGCAGTGCTAGAGATTCGGACAGCAACCCTTTTAGCAATCAGCCCCAGCATTTT,CSARDSDSNPFSNQPQHF
14,TRBJ2-1,TRBD2,TRBV2,few,TGTGCCAGCGGATATTTAGCGGGCTACAATGAGCAGTTCTTC,CASGYLAGYNEQFF
11,TRBJ2-1,-,TRBV29-1,many,TGCAGCGTTGACTCATACAATGAGCAGTTCTTC,CSVDSYNEQFF
15,TRBJ2-2,TRBD2,TRBV7-2,-,TGTGCCAGCAGCTCTTCTAGCGGGACCACCGGGGAGCTGTTTTTT,CASSSSSGTTGELFF
14,TRBJ2-3,-,TRBV7-2,-,TGTGCCAGCAGCTCGACTTGCGGGCGGAATACGCAGTATTTT,CASSSTCGRNTQYF
18,TRBJ2-1,TRBD2,TRBV6-2/TRBV6-3,-,TGTGCCAGCAGTTACCCTGGGGTAGCGGGGGGGCGCTACAATGAGCAGTTCTTC,CASSYPGVAGGRYNEQFF
11,TRBJ2-5,-,TRBV3-1,few,TGTGCCAGCAGCCAAGAGGTGTTCCAGTACTTC,CASSQEVFQYF
15,TRBJ2-3,-,TRBV12-3/TRBV12-4,-,TGTGCCAGCAGTTTCGCAGGGCTCCCCACAGATACGCAGTATTTT,CASSFAGLPTDTQYF
15,TRBJ2-1,-,TRBV24-1,-,TGTGCCACCAGTGAGGGCGTAAGCTCCTACAATGAGCAGTTCTTC,CATSEGVSSYNEQFF
16,TRBJ2-1,TRBD2,TRBV20-1,few,TGCAGTGCTAGAGATGGGCGGGGGGAACATTACAATGAGCAGTTCTTC,CSARDGRGEHYNEQFF
15,TRBJ2-1,-,TRBV9,few,TGTGCCAGCAGCGTAGAGGGGGGGGGGCAGAATGAGCAGTTCTTC,CASSVEGGGQNEQFF